These 20 T cell receptor beta chains share one sample of origin, sequenced in a study of T cell changes during pregnancy in multiple sclerosis. Libraries were prepared by immunoSEQ multiplex PCR; TCRdb keeps only in-frame clonotypes and omits some of them. This sample has tens of thousands of clones, with 80% to 95% found just once. This material consisted of CD4+ T cells from peripheral blood mononuclear cells, taken in the first trimester of pregnancy. The receptors were gathered from a female donor with multiple sclerosis, enrolled in a pregnancy study.

This sequence joins TRBV11-1 and TRBJ2-1; 12 nucleotides align to TRBD2. The CDR3 length is 15 residues. With 5 bases clipped from V and 4 bases from J, the junction kept 3 bases outside the gene matches. The germline V gene has CDR1 SGHAT and CDR2 FQDESV (reference sequence). In DNA, the CDR3 is TGTGCCAGCAGCCTGACTAGCGGGAGATACAATGAGCAGTTCTTC. This gives the protein CASSLTSGRYNEQFF.

The chain couples TRBV6-4 to TRBJ2-7; 8 bases line up with TRBD2. The CDR3 runs 14 residues. Germline-derived CDR1 and CDR2 are MRHNA and SNTAGT. Trimming cost V 10 bases and J 2 bases; bases outside gene matches: 10. CDR3 sequence: CATRPPGGPYEQYF. Here the CDR3 DNA reads TGTGCCACCAGACCCCCGGGAGGGCCCTACGAGCAGTACTTC.

The chain recombines TRBV19 with TRBJ1-2; perhaps TRBD1 as D (5 bases). V lost 10 bases and J lost 0, with 9 bases in between. Germline CDR1 LNHDA, CDR2 SQIVND (reference sequence). The CDR3 totals 12 residues. The chain's CDR3 is CATDRANYGYTF. The CDR3 bases are TGTGCCACCGACAGAGCTAACTATGGCTACACCTTC. Drawing the rest from reference TRBV19 and TRBJ1-2, the complete variable domain is DGGITQSPKYLFRKEGQNVTLSCEQNLNHDAMYWYRQDPGQGLRLIYYSQIVNDFQKGDIAEGYSVSREKKESFPLTVTSAQKNPTAFYLCATDRANYGYTFGSGTRLTVV.

The J gene is TRBJ2-3, the V gene TRBV28, with 12 bases lining up with TRBD2. The CDR3 totals 16 residues. Germline CDR1 MDHEN, CDR2 SYDVKM. Trimming removed 0 bases from V and 5 bases from J; junction bases left unmatched: 3. The CDR3: CASSLWQGLAGDTQYF. CDR3 DNA: TGTGCCAGCAGTTTATGGCAGGGACTAGCGGGAGATACGCAGTATTTT.

The chain employs TRBV18 and TRBJ2-1; D is unresolved. Germline loops: CDR1 KGHSH, CDR2 LQKENI. Trimming took 2 bases from V and 6 from J, leaving 5 bases between them. The CDR3 extends over 12 amino acids. The CDR3 coding sequence is TGTGCCAGCTCACCAACGGGCAATGAGCAGTTCTTC. This gives the protein CASSPTGNEQFF.

Here the CDR3 DNA reads TGTGCCAGTAGTATTAGCAAGGGCGCCAGGCGGGAGGAGACCCAGTACTTC. It codes for CASSISKGARREETQYF. This chain uses TRBV19 with TRBJ2-5, with 7 positions matching TRBD2. Germline CDR1 and CDR2: LNHDA and SQIVND (reference sequence). With 3 bases clipped from V and 5 bases from J, the junction kept 15 bases outside the gene matches. The CDR3 contains 17 residues.

The chain joins TRBV29-1 to TRBJ2-3; D unresolved. The CDR3 has 14 residues. Germline V gene lookup returns CDR1 SQVTM and CDR2 ANQGSEA. V was clipped by 5 bases and J by 3 bases, with 15 bases between them. The CDR3 here is CSVREPGRTDTQYF. The CDR3 bases are TGCAGCGTTCGAGAACCAGGTAGAACAGATACGCAGTATTTT.

This sequence joins TRBV18 and TRBJ1-1; 8 bases are a match to TRBD1. The CDR3 runs to 13 residues. Germline loops: CDR1 KGHSH, CDR2 LQKENI. V shed 5 bases, J shed 7 bases, and the junction held 6 bases outside the gene matches. The CDR3 here is CASSKDRESEAFF. As DNA, the CDR3 is TGTGCCAGCTCAAAGGACAGGGAAAGTGAAGCTTTCTTT.

The V call is TRBV19, the J call TRBJ2-7, with D tentatively TRBD1 (6 bases). Germline assignment: CDR1 LNHDA and CDR2 SQIVND (reference sequence). V gave up 1 base and J gave up 7 bases, with 11 bases separating them. The CDR3 length is 13 residues. The CDR3 here is CASSIVDQGEQYF. The CDR3 region has the DNA TGTGCCAGTAGTATAGTTGACCAGGGGGAGCAGTACTTC.

The chain combines TRBV9 with TRBJ1-2; D is unclear. The germline gives CDR1 SGDLS, CDR2 YYNGEE. This CDR3 is built from 13 residues. Trimming stripped 4 bases from V and 0 bases from J, with 7 bases between. CDR3: CASSSDPNYGYTF. The CDR3 nucleotides are TGTGCCAGCAGCTCAGATCCTAACTATGGCTACACCTTC.

The chain couples TRBV14 to TRBJ1-1; 7 bases fit TRBD1. This CDR3 region has 15 residues. Per germline, CDR1 SGHDN and CDR2 FVKESK. Trimming at V came to 0 bases and at J to 10 bases, leaving 11 bases not matched to a gene. The CDR3 coding sequence is TGTGCCAGCAGCCAAGAAGGAGGGGGCGCCTTCGGAGCTTTCTTT. Its protein product is CASSQEGGGAFGAFF.

The gene calls are TRBV9 and TRBJ2-6, with D uncertain. Per the germline V gene, CDR1 is SGDLS and CDR2 is YYNGEE. The V end lost 4 bases, the J end lost 0 bases, and 5 bases lay between the germline ends. The CDR3 has 14 residues. In DNA, the CDR3 is TGTGCCAGCAGCCCCGTCTCTGGGGCCAACGTCCTGACTTTC. Translation: CASSPVSGANVLTF.

The chain uses TRBV10-3 and TRBJ2-5; D not resolved. The germline gives CDR1 ENHRY, CDR2 SYGVKD. The CDR3 sequence is 12 residues long. Trimming took 3 bases from V and 7 from J, leaving 9 bases between them. As DNA, the CDR3 is TGTGCCATCAGTGACAGATCTGGGACCCAGTACTTC. Protein: CAISDRSGTQYF.

The V call is TRBV1, the J call TRBJ1-1. TRBV1 is flagged as a pseudogene. The CDR3 consists of 21 residues. The CDR3: CTSSQDCRLPGPRQGNTEAFF. CDR3 bases: TGCACCAGCAGCCAAGATTGTCGACTACCGGGCCCCCGACAAGGGAACACTGAAGCTTTCTTT.

This chain connects TRBV4-3 to TRBJ2-7; 8 bases map to TRBD2. From germline, CDR1 is LGHNA and CDR2 YSLEER. Trimming took 1 base from V and 3 from J; bases not matched to a gene: 5. The CDR3 length is 15 residues. Written as DNA, the CDR3 is TGCGCCAGCAGCCAAGGAGCGGGAGAAGGCTACGAGCAGTACTTC. Translated, it gives CASSQGAGEGYEQYF.

This chain uses TRBV11-2 with TRBJ1-1; tentative D call: TRBD1 (5 bases). The CDR3 totals 14 residues. The V gene's germline CDR1 is SGHAT and CDR2 FQNNGV. The V and J ends lost 2 bases and 5 bases respectively, with 12 bases between them. CDR3 in DNA: TGTGCCAGCAGCTTAAGACAGACTTGGACTGAAGCTTTCTTT. It encodes CASSLRQTWTEAFF.

J is TRBJ2-7 and V is TRBV5-5, with TRBD2 matching 11 bases. The V gene's germline CDR1 is SGHKS and CDR2 YYEKEE (reference sequence). CDR3 length equals 16 residues. Trimming cost V 0 bases and J 5 bases; bases outside gene matches: 7. DNA for the CDR3: TGTGCCAGCAGCTTGGGTACTAGCGGGAGATATAACGAGCAGTACTTC. Protein product: CASSLGTSGRYNEQYF.

In this sample, this clone turned up once. This sequence joins TRBV18 and TRBJ2-1; TRBD2 agrees at 7 bases. Per the germline V gene, CDR1 is KGHSH and CDR2 is LQKENI. V shed 3 bases, J shed 6 bases, and the junction held 5 bases outside the gene matches. This CDR3 is built from 14 residues. CDR3 DNA sequence: TGTGCCAGCTCACCCCGCGGGAGAGGCAATGAGCAGTTCTTC. Encoded protein: CASSPRGRGNEQFF.

The gene calls are TRBV11-2 and TRBJ2-1, with 7 bases aligning to TRBD2. Trimming removed 7 bases from V and 3 bases from J; junction bases left unmatched: 12. CDR3 length equals 16 residues. Germline CDR1 is SGHAT and CDR2 is FQNNGV. As DNA, the CDR3 is TGTGCCAGCACCTTTAGCGGGTCTACTCTCTACAATGAGCAGTTCTTC. Translated, it gives CASTFSGSTLYNEQFF.

The chain is built from TRBV2 and TRBJ2-7, with TRBD2 matching over 10 bases. CDR3 length: 15 amino acids. Germline trimming cut 4 bases from V and 4 bases from J; bases unmatched to any gene: 7. From germline, CDR1 is SNHLY and CDR2 FYNNEI. The CDR3 is CASSVPSGSVYEQYF. The CDR3 region has the DNA TGTGCCAGCAGTGTCCCTAGCGGGAGTGTATACGAGCAGTACTTC.